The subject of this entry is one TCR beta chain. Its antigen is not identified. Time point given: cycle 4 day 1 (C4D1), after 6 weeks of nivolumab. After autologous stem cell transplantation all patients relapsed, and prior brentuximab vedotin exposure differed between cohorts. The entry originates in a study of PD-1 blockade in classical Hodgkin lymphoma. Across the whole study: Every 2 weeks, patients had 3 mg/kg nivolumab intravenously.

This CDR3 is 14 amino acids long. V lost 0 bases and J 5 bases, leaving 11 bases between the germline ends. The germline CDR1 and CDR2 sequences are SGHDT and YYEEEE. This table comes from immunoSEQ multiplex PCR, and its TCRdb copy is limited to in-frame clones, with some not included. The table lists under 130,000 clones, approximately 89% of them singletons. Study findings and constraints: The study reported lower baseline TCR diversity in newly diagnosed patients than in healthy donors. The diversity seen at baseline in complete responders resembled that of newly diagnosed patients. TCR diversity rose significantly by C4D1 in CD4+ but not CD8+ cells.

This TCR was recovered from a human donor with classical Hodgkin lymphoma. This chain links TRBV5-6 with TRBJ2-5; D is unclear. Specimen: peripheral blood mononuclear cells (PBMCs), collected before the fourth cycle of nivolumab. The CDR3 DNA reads TGTGCCAGCAGCTTGGCCCCAGCCGGGGAGACCCAGTACTTC. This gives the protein CASSLAPAGETQYF.